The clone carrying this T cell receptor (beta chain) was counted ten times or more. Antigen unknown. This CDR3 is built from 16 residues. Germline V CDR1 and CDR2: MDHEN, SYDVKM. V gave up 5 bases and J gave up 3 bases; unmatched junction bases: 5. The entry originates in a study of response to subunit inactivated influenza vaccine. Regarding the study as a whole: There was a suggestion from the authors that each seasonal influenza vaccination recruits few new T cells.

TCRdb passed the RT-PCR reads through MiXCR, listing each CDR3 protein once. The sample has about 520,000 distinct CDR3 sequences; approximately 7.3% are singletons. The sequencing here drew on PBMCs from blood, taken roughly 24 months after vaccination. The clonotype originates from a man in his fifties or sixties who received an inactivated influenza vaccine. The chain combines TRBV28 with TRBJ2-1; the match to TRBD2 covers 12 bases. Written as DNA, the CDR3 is TGTGCCAGCAGTACCCTGACTAGCGGGAGCTACAATGAGCAGTTCTTC. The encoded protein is CASSTLTSGSYNEQFF.